A single sample gave rise to the 8 T cell receptor beta chains below, sequenced in a study of T cells in women clearing cervical HPV infection listed by TCRdb under 2018. To prepare the library, the immunoSEQ multiplex PCR assay was applied. TCRdb took over this immuneACCESS table, retaining in-frame rearrangements with V and J assigned. Such tables are incomplete; in checked studies, under half of the missing clones stem from an unresolved V gene, and the remainder is unexplained. The sample table gives about 39,000 clones. Around 5.8% of the sample belongs to the ten largest clones. Sample: blood buffy coat. Source of these receptors: a woman between 18 and 69 years old with a cervical HPV16 infection that either progressed to CIN3+ or cleared (not recorded which).

A remark on this clone: The CDR3 is cut off 3 residues early in the read; its end comes from the germline J gene. The chain combines TRBV7-3 with TRBJ1-1, with 11 positions matching TRBD1. The CDR3 contains 16 residues. The germline gives CDR1 SGHTA, CDR2 FQGTGA. Unmatched junction bases numbered 8, after V lost 4 bases and J lost 4 bases. CDR3 sequence: CASSSGPGTGGTEAFF. The sequenced CDR3 bases are TGTGCCAGCAGCTCAGGCCCCGGGACAGGGGGCACTGAA.

This CDR3 is CASSPRDRDNEKLFF. The DNA read from the CDR3 is TGTGCCAGCAGTCCCCGGGACAGGGATAATGAAAAA. V usage is TRBV7-9 and J usage is TRBJ1-4, with 9 nucleotides matching TRBD1. Read coverage stops 3 residues before the CDR3 terminus; the germline J gene supplies the remainder. The CDR3 is 15 amino acids. The germline V gene has CDR1 SEHNR and CDR2 FQNEAQ (reference sequence). The junction had 6 bases not matched to a gene; V was cut back by 6 bases and J by 4 bases.

As concerns this clone: The read stops 3 residues short of the end of the CDR3; the missing end is completed from the germline J gene. J is TRBJ1-2 and V is TRBV2, with D perhaps TRBD1 (6 bases). The V gene's germline CDR1 is SNHLY and CDR2 FYNNEI. CDR3 length equals 11 residues. The CDR3 DNA, read in part, is TGTGCCAGCAAACAGGGCTACGAC. Protein sequence: CASKQGYD. The complete CDR3 reads CASKQGYDYTF.

The CDR3 bases that were read are TGTGCCAGTAGTATAGTGGGGGCTATGTATGGT. It codes for CASSIVGAMYG. The full CDR3 reads CASSIVGAMYGQYF. J is TRBJ2-4 and V is TRBV19, with a possible D match to TRBD1 (6 bases). The read stops 3 residues short of the end of the CDR3; the missing end is completed from the germline J gene. CDR1 is LNHDA and CDR2 is SQIVND in the germline V gene (reference sequence). The CDR3 extends over 14 amino acids. The whole variable domain, filled in from reference TRBV19 and TRBJ2-4, reads DGGITQSPKYLFRKEGQNVTLSCEQNLNHDAMYWYRQDPGQGLRLIYYSQIVNDFQKGDIAEGYSVSREKKESFPLTVTSAQKNPTAFYLCASSIVGAMYGQYFGAGTRLSVL.

With regard to this clone: The missing CDR3 end, 3 residues past where the read stops, is filled in from the germline J gene. This chain links TRBV14 with TRBJ2-7; tentatively, D is TRBD1 (5 bases). V gave up 1 base and J gave up 2 bases, with 9 bases separating them. Looked up from germline, CDR1 is SGHDN and CDR2 is FVKESK. The CDR3 runs to 14 residues. Partial CDR3 DNA: TGTGCCAGCAGCCAAGTACTGGGGCCCTACGAG. It is translated as CASSQVLGPYE. The full CDR3 protein is CASSQVLGPYEQYF.

About this clone itself: The read ends 3 residues before the CDR3 terminus; that terminus is restored from the germline J gene. The chain employs TRBV10-3 and TRBJ1-2, with D uncertain. This CDR3 has 13 residues. Germline CDR1 ENHRY, CDR2 SYGVKD. Partial CDR3 DNA: TGTGCCATCAGTGTAGTCCAGACTGACGGC. Its translation is CAISVVQTDG. In full, the CDR3 reads CAISVVQTDGYTF.

As to this clone: Read coverage stops 3 residues before the CDR3 terminus; the germline J gene supplies the remainder. The chain carries TRBV19 and TRBJ2-7; no clear D. V was cut by 6 bases and J by 5 bases, with 14 bases left in between. Germline loops: CDR1 LNHDA, CDR2 SQIVND (reference sequence). CDR3 size: 13 residues. The CDR3 loop is CASSPAGWDEQYF. The CDR3 DNA, read in part, is TGTGCCAGTAGCCCCGCCGGGTGGGACGAG. Full variable domain (outside the CDR3, taken from reference TRBV19 and TRBJ2-7): DGGITQSPKYLFRKEGQNVTLSCEQNLNHDAMYWYRQDPGQGLRLIYYSQIVNDFQKGDIAEGYSVSREKKESFPLTVTSAQKNPTAFYLCASSPAGWDEQYFGPGTRLTVT.

Remarks on this clone: The CDR3 is cut off 3 residues early in the read; its end comes from the germline J gene. The gene calls are TRBV9 and TRBJ2-1; tentative D call: TRBD2 (6 bases). The germline gives CDR1 SGDLS, CDR2 YYNGEE. This CDR3 is built from 15 residues. V lost 4 bases and J 8 bases, leaving 19 bases between the germline ends. The DNA read from the CDR3 is TGTGCCAGCAGCCCCCTCGGGGGTTCGGGCGATGAG. This translates into CASSPLGGSGDE. The whole CDR3 protein reads CASSPLGGSGDEQFF.